This T cell receptor beta chain was observed in a study of OX40 agonist ivuxolimab in advanced cancers. About the study: Earlier treatment with anti-PD-1, anti-PD-L1 or anti-CTLA-4 was permitted, and 35% to 40% had received some.

Trimming stripped 0 bases from V and 2 bases from J, with 5 bases between. From germline, CDR1 is LNHNV and CDR2 YYDKDF (reference sequence). The CDR3 is 14 residues long. Generated by immunoSEQ multiplex PCR, the TCRdb table keeps only in-frame clones and is missing some. The table records under 85,000 clones, 90% of them present only once. The receptor was derived from an adult with an advanced solid tumor such as melanoma, head and neck, liver or kidney cancer. The chain couples TRBV15 to TRBJ1-5, with D uncertain. The input for sequencing was CD4+ or CD8+ T cells sorted from blood, taken in a trial of the OX40 agonist ivuxolimab. The CDR3 loop reads CATSRDGGNQPQHF. For the CDR3, the DNA is TGTGCCACCAGCAGAGATGGTGGCAATCAGCCCCAGCATTTT.